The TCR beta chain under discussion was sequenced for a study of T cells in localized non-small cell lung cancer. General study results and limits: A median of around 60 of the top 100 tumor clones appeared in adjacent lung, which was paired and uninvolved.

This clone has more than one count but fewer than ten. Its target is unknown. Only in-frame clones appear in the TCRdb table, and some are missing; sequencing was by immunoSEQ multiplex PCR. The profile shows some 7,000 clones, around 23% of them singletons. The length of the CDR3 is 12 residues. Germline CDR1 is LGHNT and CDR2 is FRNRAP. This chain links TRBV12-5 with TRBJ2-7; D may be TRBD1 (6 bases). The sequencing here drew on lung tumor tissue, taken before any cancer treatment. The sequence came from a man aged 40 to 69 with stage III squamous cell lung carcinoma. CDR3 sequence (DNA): TGTGCCAGCAATACAGGGTTCGCCGAGCAGTACTTC. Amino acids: CASNTGFAEQYF.